What follows describes a single T cell receptor beta chain. This sample includes further DNA sequences coding for the same CDR3. This sample was taken from a study of blood T cell repertoires in COVID-19. In the study overall: Specimens from acute and convalescent COVID-19 originated in the United States, Italy and Spain.

Sequencing used immunoSEQ multiplex PCR; TCRdb keeps in-frame clones, though not all of them. The sample has about 160,000 clones; 75% to 85% are singletons. Before being deemed recovered, Cohort 3 donors had two negative PCRs, clearance, or symptom resolution. The length of the CDR3 is 14 residues. Germline CDR1 is SGHRS and CDR2 is YFSETQ. With V trimmed by 4 bases and J by 5 bases, 3 bases remained unmatched. The sequenced material came from PBMCs or T cells enriched from blood (not recorded which). V gene TRBV5-1 combines with J gene TRBJ1-4; 9 bases fit TRBD1. The sequence came from a woman aged 55-70 years who had recovered from COVID-19. The CDR3 DNA follows: TGCGCCAGCAGCACGGGACAGGGAAATGAAAAACTGTTTTTT. It specifies CASSTGQGNEKLFF.